A single sample gave rise to the 31 T cell receptor beta chains below, sequenced in a study of blood T cell repertoires in COVID-19. Using immunoSEQ multiplex PCR, the repertoire was profiled, and TCRdb retains in-frame clones only, with some absent. The sample records 300,000 to 350,000 clones, around 90% being singletons. Material: peripheral blood. The source of these receptors is a woman aged 25-40 years with COVID-19, enrolled during active disease.

The chain links TRBV5-1 to TRBJ1-4, with 8 bases lining up with TRBD1. The junction had 0 bases not matched to a gene; V was cut back by 5 bases and J by 6 bases. Germline values: CDR1 SGHRS, CDR2 YFSETQ. The CDR3 has 12 residues. The CDR3 loop is CASRDRDEKLFF. Written as DNA, the CDR3 is TGCGCCAGCAGGGACAGGGATGAAAAACTGTTTTTT.

The chain employs TRBV30 and TRBJ1-2, with D possibly TRBD1 on 5 matching bases. The ends were cut back, 1 base at V and 3 bases at J, with 9 bases in the middle. The CDR3 contains 13 residues. The germline V gene has CDR1 GTSNPN and CDR2 SVGIG (reference sequence). The CDR3 sequence: CAWSDQGDYGYTF. CDR3 nucleotide sequence: TGTGCCTGGAGTGACCAGGGTGACTATGGCTACACCTTC.

CDR3 in DNA: TGTGCCAGCAGTTTTGAGGGCCTCCTCTCTGGGGCCAACGTCCTGACTTTC. Translation: CASSFEGLLSGANVLTF. The chain is built from TRBV28 and TRBJ2-6; possible D gene TRBD2, 5 bases. This CDR3 contains 17 residues. The V gene lost 3 bases and the J gene lost 0 bases, with 12 bases spanning the gap. CDR1 is MDHEN and CDR2 is SYDVKM in the germline V gene.

The rearrangement uses TRBV28 and TRBJ2-7; 7 nucleotides align to TRBD2. Germline CDR1 is MDHEN and CDR2 is SYDVKM. The CDR3 has 14 residues. V shed 6 bases and J 4 bases; nucleotides not matched to a gene: 9. The CDR3 DNA follows: TGTGCCAGCAGCCGAATGGGGGGGGTATACGAGCAGTACTTC. Its translation is CASSRMGGVYEQYF.

This clone came up a few times. The chain is built from TRBV7-9 and TRBJ1-2; the D gene is possibly TRBD1 (6 bases). The CDR3 sequence is 14 residues long. Per the germline V gene, CDR1 is SEHNR and CDR2 is FQNEAQ (reference sequence). V was pared by 5 bases and J by 2 bases, with 12 bases between. The CDR3 spells CASSLGGANYGYTF. The CDR3 region has the DNA TGTGCCAGCAGCCTGGGGGGGGCCAACTATGGCTACACCTTC.

The chain couples TRBV7-6 to TRBJ2-5, with 7 positions matching TRBD2. The CDR3 spans 15 residues. Germline loops: CDR1 SGHVS, CDR2 FNYEAQ. J lost 1 base, V lost 5 bases, and 7 bases had no gene match. As DNA, the CDR3 is TGTGCCAGCAGCCTAATGGCTAGCGGCCAAGAGACCCAGTACTTC. Its translation: CASSLMASGQETQYF.

The table lists this clone with a count of one. The chain employs TRBV7-3 and TRBJ2-7, with D uncertain. The CDR3 contains 13 residues. V was trimmed by 5 bases and J by 4 bases, leaving 12 bases between them. Germline-derived CDR1 and CDR2 are SGHTA and FQGTGA. CDR3 nucleotides: TGTGCCAGCAGCCGTGGGCCCGCGTACGAGCAGTACTTC. Translation: CASSRGPAYEQYF.

The V gene is TRBV6-5, the J gene TRBJ2-1; maybe TRBD2 (5 bases). V shed 6 bases and J shed 6 bases, with 6 bases lying between them. The CDR3 has 11 amino acids. Looked up from germline, CDR1 is MNHEY and CDR2 is SVGAGI. The CDR3 spells CASSAGNEQFF. The CDR3 DNA follows: TGTGCCAGCAGCGCGGGCAATGAGCAGTTCTTC.

The chain carries TRBV28 and TRBJ1-3; TRBD1 matches at 9 bases. The CDR3 length is 16 residues. Germline CDR1 reads MDHEN; CDR2 reads SYDVKM. With 5 bases clipped from V and 3 bases from J, the junction kept 8 bases outside the gene matches. As DNA, the CDR3 is TGTGCCAGCAGTCACAGGGGGCGCGCGCTTGGAAACACCATATATTTT. Its translation: CASSHRGRALGNTIYF.

Details on this clone: In the same sample, other DNA sequences code for this CDR3. This chain uses TRBV7-2 with TRBJ2-7, with 7 positions matching TRBD2. The germline V gene has CDR1 SGHTA and CDR2 FQGNSA. This CDR3 comprises 14 residues. Losses at the gene ends were 3 bases for V and 2 bases for J; bases not matched to a gene: 4. This CDR3 reads CASSLGLAAYEQYF. CDR3 nucleotides: TGTGCCAGCAGCTTGGGCCTAGCGGCCTACGAGCAGTACTTC.

The chain recombines TRBV2 with TRBJ2-7; the D gene is possibly TRBD2 (5 bases). CDR3 length equals 14 residues. V lost 6 bases and J 2 bases, leaving 14 bases between the germline ends. Germline values: CDR1 SNHLY, CDR2 FYNNEI. CDR3 DNA sequence: TGTGCCAGCAGCCCGGGGTCTACGGCCTACGAGCAGTACTTC. Its protein product is CASSPGSTAYEQYF.

The chain is built from TRBV2 and TRBJ2-7; possible D gene TRBD2, 6 bases. Germline CDR1 is SNHLY and CDR2 is FYNNEI. The CDR3 extends over 12 amino acids. Trimming removed 5 bases from V and 3 bases from J, with 8 bases in between. The CDR3 sequence: CASSPTSYEQYF. The CDR3 region has the DNA TGTGCCAGCAGTCCGACTAGCTACGAGCAGTACTTC.

This clone was counted a few times. The chain joins TRBV11-2 to TRBJ2-7; no definite D call. This CDR3 has 14 residues. The germline gives CDR1 SGHAT, CDR2 FQNNGV. Trimming pared 3 bases from V and 1 base from J, leaving 10 bases between. Here the CDR3 reads CASSFLSVSYEQYF. The CDR3 region has the DNA TGTGCCAGCAGCTTCCTTTCAGTTTCCTACGAGCAGTACTTC.

The CDR3 here is CATSKERTEQFF. In nucleotides, the CDR3 is TGTGCCACCAGTAAAGAAAGGACAGAGCAGTTCTTC. J is TRBJ2-1 and V is TRBV24-1; a possible D gene is TRBD1 (5 bases). The length of the CDR3 is 12 residues. In germline, CDR1 is KGHDR, CDR2 SFDVKD. V lost 6 bases to trimming and J lost 10 bases, with 12 bases between them.

The chain couples TRBV29-1 to TRBJ1-4; the D gene is possibly TRBD1 (5 bases). Trimming took off 4 bases at V and 6 bases at J, with 15 bases between the two ends. Germline assignment: CDR1 SQVTM and CDR2 ANQGSEA. The CDR3 length is 14 residues. CDR3 sequence: CSVAGRAADEKLFF. In DNA form, the CDR3 reads TGCAGCGTTGCGGGCAGGGCGGCAGATGAAAAACTGTTTTTT.

This chain links TRBV30 with TRBJ2-7; 7 positions match TRBD2. Per germline, CDR1 GTSNPN and CDR2 SVGIG (reference sequence). CDR3 length equals 14 residues. The V and J ends lost 3 bases and 6 bases, in that order; junction bases with no gene match: 11. CDR3 region: CAWSLTSRAGEQYF. The CDR3 DNA reads as TGTGCCTGGAGCTTGACTAGCCGAGCCGGCGAGCAGTACTTC.

The V and J genes are TRBV2 and TRBJ2-4; 7 nucleotides agree with TRBD1. This CDR3 region has 17 residues. The germline CDR1 and CDR2 sequences are SNHLY and FYNNEI. Trimming at V came to 0 bases and at J to 1 base, leaving 6 bases not matched to a gene. In DNA form, the CDR3 reads TGTGCCAGCAGTGAAGCCCTCCTGGGACAGGCCAAAAACATTCAGTACTTC. Translated, it gives CASSEALLGQAKNIQYF.

The gene calls are TRBV6-2 or TRBV6-3 and TRBJ2-7, with 16 bases matching TRBD2. The ends lost 4 bases at V and 7 bases at J; junction bases unmatched: 7. Germline CDR1 MNHEY, CDR2 SVGEGT. This CDR3 has 16 residues. For the CDR3, the DNA is TGTGCCAGCAGTTCCTGGGGGACTAGCGGGAGGGAAGAGCAGTACTTC. This encodes CASSSWGTSGREEQYF.

This clone was detected a few times. The chain employs TRBV18 and TRBJ2-2, with 8 bases fitting TRBD2. Germline CDR1 KGHSH, CDR2 LQKENI. CDR3 size: 17 residues. Trimming removed 2 bases from V and 8 bases from J; junction bases left unmatched: 13. CDR3 region: CASSPGPGRAFSGELFF. The CDR3 region has the DNA TGTGCCAGCTCACCAGGGCCCGGGAGGGCCTTTTCTGGGGAGCTGTTTTTT. Using reference TRBV18 and TRBJ2-2 for the parts outside the CDR3, the full variable domain is NAGVMQNPRHLVRRRGQEARLRCSPMKGHSHVYWYRQLPEEGLKFMVYLQKENIIDESGMPKERFSAEFPKEGPSILRIQQVVRGDSAAYFCASSPGPGRAFSGELFFGEGSRLTVL.

The chain links TRBV30 to TRBJ1-2, with D uncertain. Trimming removed 2 bases from V and 7 bases from J, with 8 bases in between. Germline V gene data show CDR1 as GTSNPN and CDR2 as SVGIG (reference sequence). The CDR3 sequence is 11 residues long. The CDR3 DNA follows: TGTGCCTGGAGTTTTTCCGTTGGCTACACCTTC. It codes for CAWSFSVGYTF.

The chain combines TRBV7-9 with TRBJ2-2, with D tentatively TRBD1 (5 bases). With 5 bases removed from V and 7 bases from J, the gap between germline ends came to 20 bases. The CDR3 contains 16 residues. The germline gives CDR1 SEHNR, CDR2 FQNEAQ (reference sequence). This chain's CDR3 is CASSATPPQGGGELFF. The DNA for the CDR3 is TGTGCCAGCAGCGCCACACCACCCCAGGGCGGCGGGGAGCTGTTTTTT.

The genes are TRBV24-1 and TRBJ1-5; possibly TRBD1 for D (5 bases). The CDR3 length is 14 residues. V shed 9 bases and J shed 4 bases, with 15 bases lying between them. Germline V gene lookup returns CDR1 KGHDR and CDR2 SFDVKD. The CDR3 DNA follows: TGTGCCACCCGGACCCGGGGGGGAAATCAGCCCCAGCATTTT. It specifies CATRTRGGNQPQHF.

The rearrangement joins TRBV4-1 to TRBJ1-2; D unclear. The CDR3 consists of 17 residues. Deletions cut 0 bases from V and 2 bases from J, with 16 bases between. CDR1 and CDR2 (germline): MGHRA, YSYEKL. The CDR3 loop is CASSQESGANLNYGYTF. DNA of the CDR3: TGCGCCAGCAGCCAAGAGTCGGGAGCCAACCTAAACTATGGCTACACCTTC.

This chain links TRBV7-9 with TRBJ1-1; D remains ambiguous. The V gene's germline CDR1 is SEHNR and CDR2 FQNEAQ (reference sequence). CDR3 length: 13 residues. V was trimmed by 3 bases and J by 3 bases, leaving 8 bases between them. The CDR3 protein is CASSLWGDTEAFF. CDR3 in DNA: TGTGCCAGCAGCTTGTGGGGAGACACTGAAGCTTTCTTT.

The chain carries TRBV3-1 (or the pseudogene TRBV3-2) and TRBJ1-6, with 9 bases lining up with TRBD1. The V gene end was trimmed by 6 bases and the J gene end by 6 bases; junction bases not matched to a gene: 9. Germline CDR1 reads LGHDT; CDR2 reads YNNKEL (reference sequence). There are 16 residues in the CDR3. CDR3 sequence (DNA): TGTGCCAGCAGGGAGAGGGGGACAGGGCGTAATTCACCCCTCCACTTT. Translation gives CASRERGTGRNSPLHF.

Worth noting for this clone: Other nucleotide sequences in the sample specify the same CDR3. The chain employs TRBV5-1 and TRBJ1-1; 8 bases align to TRBD1. J was trimmed by 1 base and V by 3 bases; bases with no gene match: 5. The V gene's germline CDR1 is SGHRS and CDR2 YFSETQ. The length of the CDR3 is 15 residues. The CDR3 reads CASSWGDRTNTEAFF. DNA of the CDR3: TGCGCCAGCAGCTGGGGGGACAGGACGAACACTGAAGCTTTCTTT.

V is TRBV24-1 and J is TRBJ1-2; D is possibly TRBD1 (6 bases). Trimming removed 5 bases at V and 10 bases at J, with 25 bases between. Germline V gene lookup returns CDR1 KGHDR and CDR2 SFDVKD. The CDR3 consists of 16 residues. The CDR3 sequence is CATSAAGGRTHETYTF. The CDR3 nucleotides read TGTGCCACCAGTGCCGCCGGGGGGCGGACCCATGAAACCTACACCTTC.

The chain has TRBV19 and TRBJ2-7; D perhaps matches TRBD2 (6 bases). Looked up from germline, CDR1 is LNHDA and CDR2 is SQIVND (reference sequence). The germline V and J ends were trimmed by 5 bases and 3 bases, with 17 bases remaining between them. The CDR3 is 15 residues long. The CDR3 sequence is CASSQLAGSIYEQYF. Here the CDR3 DNA reads TGTGCCAGTAGTCAGCTGGCGGGGTCGATCTACGAGCAGTACTTC.

This clone was observed a single time. V is TRBV27 and J is TRBJ1-3; unclear D gene. The germline V and J ends were trimmed by 6 bases and 1 base, with 10 bases remaining between them. CDR1 is MNHEY and CDR2 is SMNVEV in the germline V gene (reference sequence). The CDR3 length is 14 residues. CDR3 residues: CASSFGGSGNTIYF. The CDR3 DNA sequence: TGTGCCAGCAGCTTCGGAGGGTCTGGAAACACCATATATTTT.

This chain joins TRBV11-2 and TRBJ2-1; D not certain. The V and J ends lost 5 bases and 7 bases respectively, with 12 bases between them. The germline V gene encodes CDR1 SGHAT and CDR2 FQNNGV. The CDR3 contains 13 residues. The CDR3 protein is CASSVGLRNEQFF. The DNA of the CDR3 is TGTGCCAGCAGCGTGGGCCTTAGGAATGAGCAGTTCTTC.

This chain links TRBV5-1 with TRBJ2-7, with D perhaps TRBD2 (6 bases). Trimming took 4 bases from V and 2 from J, leaving 13 bases between them. The CDR3 is 14 residues long. Germline V gene sequence: CDR1 SGHRS, CDR2 YFSETQ. The CDR3 spells CASSRGGTAYEQYF. CDR3 sequence (DNA): TGCGCCAGCAGCCGGGGAGGCACGGCCTACGAGCAGTACTTC.